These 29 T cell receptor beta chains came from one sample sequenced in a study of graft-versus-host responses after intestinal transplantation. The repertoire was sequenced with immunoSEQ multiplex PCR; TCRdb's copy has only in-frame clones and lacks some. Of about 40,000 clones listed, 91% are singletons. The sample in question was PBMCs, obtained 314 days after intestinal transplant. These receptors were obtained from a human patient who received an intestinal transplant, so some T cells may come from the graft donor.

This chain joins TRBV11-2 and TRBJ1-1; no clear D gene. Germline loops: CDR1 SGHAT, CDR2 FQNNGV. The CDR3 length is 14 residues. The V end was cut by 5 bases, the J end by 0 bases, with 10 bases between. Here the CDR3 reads CASSLRAVNTEAFF. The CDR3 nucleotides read TGTGCCAGCAGCCTTCGGGCAGTGAACACTGAAGCTTTCTTT.

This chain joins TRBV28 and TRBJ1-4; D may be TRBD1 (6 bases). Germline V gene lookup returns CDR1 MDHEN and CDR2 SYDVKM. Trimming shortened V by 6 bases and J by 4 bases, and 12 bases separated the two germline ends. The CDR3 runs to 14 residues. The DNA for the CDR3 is TGTGCCAGCAGCTCGGAACAGGGTAATGAAAAACTGTTTTTT. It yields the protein CASSSEQGNEKLFF.

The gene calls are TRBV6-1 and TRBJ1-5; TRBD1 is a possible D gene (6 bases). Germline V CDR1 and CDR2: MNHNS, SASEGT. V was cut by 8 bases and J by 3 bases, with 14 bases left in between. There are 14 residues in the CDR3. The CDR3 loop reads CASEEQGFNQPQHF. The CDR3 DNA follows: TGTGCCAGCGAAGAACAGGGTTTCAATCAGCCCCAGCATTTT.

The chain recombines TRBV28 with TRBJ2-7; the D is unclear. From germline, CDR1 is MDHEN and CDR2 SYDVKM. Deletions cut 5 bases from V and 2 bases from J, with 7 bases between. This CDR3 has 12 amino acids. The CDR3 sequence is CASSQVPYEQYF. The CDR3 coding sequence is TGTGCCAGCAGTCAGGTTCCCTACGAGCAGTACTTC. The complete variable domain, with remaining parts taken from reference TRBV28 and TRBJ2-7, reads DVKVTQSSRYLVKRTGEKVFLECVQDMDHENMFWYRQDPGLGLRLIYFSYDVKMKEKGDIPEGYSVSREKKERFSLILESASTNQTSMYLCASSQVPYEQYFGPGTRLTVT.

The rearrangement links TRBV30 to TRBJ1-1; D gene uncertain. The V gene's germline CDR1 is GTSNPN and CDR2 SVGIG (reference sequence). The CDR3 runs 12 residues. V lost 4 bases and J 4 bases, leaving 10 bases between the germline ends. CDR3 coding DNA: TGTGCCTGGACCCTAGGAGGCACTGAAGCTTTCTTT. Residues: CAWTLGGTEAFF.

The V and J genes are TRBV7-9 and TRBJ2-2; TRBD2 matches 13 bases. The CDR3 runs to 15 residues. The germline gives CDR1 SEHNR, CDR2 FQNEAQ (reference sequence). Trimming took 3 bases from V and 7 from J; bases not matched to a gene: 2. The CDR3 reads CASSLTSGRNGELFF. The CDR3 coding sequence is TGTGCCAGCAGCTTGACTAGCGGGAGGAACGGGGAGCTGTTTTTT.

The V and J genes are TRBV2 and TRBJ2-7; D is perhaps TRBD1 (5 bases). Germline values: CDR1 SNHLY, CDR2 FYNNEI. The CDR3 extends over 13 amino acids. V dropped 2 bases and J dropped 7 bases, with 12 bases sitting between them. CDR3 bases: TGTGCCAGCAGTGAACGCAGGGTGGGGGAGCAGTACTTC. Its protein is CASSERRVGEQYF.

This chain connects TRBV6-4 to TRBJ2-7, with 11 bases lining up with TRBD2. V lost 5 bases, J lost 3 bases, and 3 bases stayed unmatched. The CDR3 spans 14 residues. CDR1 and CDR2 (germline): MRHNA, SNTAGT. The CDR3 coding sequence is TGTGCCAGCAGTCTCGGGACTAGCGGCTACGAGCAGTACTTC. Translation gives CASSLGTSGYEQYF.

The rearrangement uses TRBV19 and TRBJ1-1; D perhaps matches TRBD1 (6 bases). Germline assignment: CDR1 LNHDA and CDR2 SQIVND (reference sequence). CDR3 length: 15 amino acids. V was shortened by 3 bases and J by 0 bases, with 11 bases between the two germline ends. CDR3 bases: TGTGCCAGTAGTATTGTAGGGGGGGTGAACACTGAAGCTTTCTTT. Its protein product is CASSIVGGVNTEAFF.

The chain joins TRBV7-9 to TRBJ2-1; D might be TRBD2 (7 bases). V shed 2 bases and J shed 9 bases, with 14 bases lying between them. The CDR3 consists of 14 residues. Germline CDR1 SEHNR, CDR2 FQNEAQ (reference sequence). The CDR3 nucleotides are TGTGCCAGCAGCTTACCGCGGGGGCGGGGTGAGCAGTTCTTC. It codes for CASSLPRGRGEQFF.

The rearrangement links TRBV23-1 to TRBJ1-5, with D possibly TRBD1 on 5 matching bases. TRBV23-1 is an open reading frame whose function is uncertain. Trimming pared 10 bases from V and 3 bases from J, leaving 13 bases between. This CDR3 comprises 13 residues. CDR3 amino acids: CATRGEANQPQHF. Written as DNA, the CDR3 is TGCGCCACAAGGGGAGAGGCCAATCAGCCCCAGCATTTT.

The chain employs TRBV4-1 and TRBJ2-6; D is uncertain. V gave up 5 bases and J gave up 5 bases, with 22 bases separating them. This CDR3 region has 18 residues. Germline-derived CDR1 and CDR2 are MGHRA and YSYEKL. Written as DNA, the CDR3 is TGCGCCAGCAGCGGTATACCCGAACCACAAAGTCGGGCCAACGTCCTGACTTTC. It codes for CASSGIPEPQSRANVLTF.

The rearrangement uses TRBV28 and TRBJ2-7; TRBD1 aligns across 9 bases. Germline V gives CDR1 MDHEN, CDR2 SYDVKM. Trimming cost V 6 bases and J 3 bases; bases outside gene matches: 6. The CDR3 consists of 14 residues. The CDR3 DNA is TGTGCCAGCAGGGGGACAGGGAACCTCTACGAGCAGTACTTC. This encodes CASRGTGNLYEQYF.

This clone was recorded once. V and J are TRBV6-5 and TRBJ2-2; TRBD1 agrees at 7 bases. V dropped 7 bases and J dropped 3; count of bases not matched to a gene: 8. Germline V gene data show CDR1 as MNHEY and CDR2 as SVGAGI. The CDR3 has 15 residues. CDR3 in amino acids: CASTRGGVDTGELFF. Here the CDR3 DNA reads TGTGCCAGCACAAGAGGGGGCGTCGACACCGGGGAGCTGTTTTTT.

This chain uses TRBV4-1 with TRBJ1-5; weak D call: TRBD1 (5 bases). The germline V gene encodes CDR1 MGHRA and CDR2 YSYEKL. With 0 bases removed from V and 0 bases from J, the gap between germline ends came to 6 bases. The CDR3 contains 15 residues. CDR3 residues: CASSQEGVSNQPQHF. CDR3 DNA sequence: TGCGCCAGCAGCCAAGAGGGGGTTAGCAATCAGCCCCAGCATTTT.

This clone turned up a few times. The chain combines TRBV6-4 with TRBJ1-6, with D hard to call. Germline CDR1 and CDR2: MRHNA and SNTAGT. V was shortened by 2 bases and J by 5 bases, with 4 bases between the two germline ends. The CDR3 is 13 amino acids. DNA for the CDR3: TGTGCCAGCAGTGACAGGGATAATTCACCCCTCCACTTT. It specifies CASSDRDNSPLHF.

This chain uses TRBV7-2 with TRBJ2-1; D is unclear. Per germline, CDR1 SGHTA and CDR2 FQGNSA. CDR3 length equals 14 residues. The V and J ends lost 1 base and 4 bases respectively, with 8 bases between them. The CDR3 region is CASSLGVLYNEQFF. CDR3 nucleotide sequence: TGTGCCAGCAGCTTAGGGGTCTTGTACAATGAGCAGTTCTTC.

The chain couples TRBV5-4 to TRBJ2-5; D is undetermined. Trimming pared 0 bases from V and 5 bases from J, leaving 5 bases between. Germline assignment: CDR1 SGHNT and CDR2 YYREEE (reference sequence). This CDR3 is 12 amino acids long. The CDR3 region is CASSLDRETQYF. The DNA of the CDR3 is TGTGCCAGCAGCTTGGATAGGGAGACCCAGTACTTC.

The CDR3 DNA reads TGCGCCAGCAGCCAAGACGGGGGACTAGCCTACAATGAGCAGTTCTTC. This sequence encodes CASSQDGGLAYNEQFF. This chain uses TRBV4-1 with TRBJ2-1; 8 positions match TRBD2. CDR1 MGHRA and CDR2 YSYEKL come from the germline V gene. The CDR3 contains 16 residues. V was pared by 0 bases and J by 2 bases, with 3 bases of the junction left unmatched.

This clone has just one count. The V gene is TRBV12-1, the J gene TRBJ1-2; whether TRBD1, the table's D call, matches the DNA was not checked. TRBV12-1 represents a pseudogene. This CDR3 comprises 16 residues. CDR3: CASIRKSPTGSNGYTF. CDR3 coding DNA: TGTGCCAGCATCCGAAAGTCGCCGACAGGGTCCAATGGCTACACCTTC.

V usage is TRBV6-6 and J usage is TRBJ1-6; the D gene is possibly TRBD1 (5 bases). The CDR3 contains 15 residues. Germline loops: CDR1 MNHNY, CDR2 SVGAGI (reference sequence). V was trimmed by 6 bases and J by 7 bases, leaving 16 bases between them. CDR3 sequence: CASRSTGGGNSPLHF. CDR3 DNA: TGTGCCAGCAGATCAACAGGCGGGGGGAATTCACCCCTCCACTTT.

In DNA, the CDR3 is TGTGCCAGTATTGAGGGAAGGGGTGAAGCTTTCTTT. Encoded protein: CASIEGRGEAFF. V and J are TRBV19 and TRBJ1-1, with D possibly being TRBD1 (5 bases). The CDR3 is 12 residues long. Trimming cost V 7 bases and J 7 bases, with 13 bases left between them. Per the germline V gene, CDR1 is LNHDA and CDR2 is SQIVND (reference sequence).

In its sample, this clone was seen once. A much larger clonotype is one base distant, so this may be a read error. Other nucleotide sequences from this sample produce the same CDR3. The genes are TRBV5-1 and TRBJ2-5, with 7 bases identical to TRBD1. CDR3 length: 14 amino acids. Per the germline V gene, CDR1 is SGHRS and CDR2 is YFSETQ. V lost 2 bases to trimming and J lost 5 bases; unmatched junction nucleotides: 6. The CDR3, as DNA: TGCGCCAGCAGCTTTTACAGGGGATGGGAGACCCAGTACTTC. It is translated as CASSFYRGWETQYF.

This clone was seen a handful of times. Here the CDR3 reads CASSYGTGKADTQYF. In nucleotides, the CDR3 is TGTGCCAGCAGCTATGGGACAGGGAAGGCAGATACGCAGTATTTT. This chain uses TRBV11-2 with TRBJ2-3; 9 bases agree with TRBD1. CDR1 SGHAT and CDR2 FQNNGV come from the germline V gene. V lost 4 bases, J lost 4 bases, and 6 bases stayed unmatched. The length of the CDR3 is 15 residues.

CDR3 in DNA: TGCGCCAGCAGCCCCCGGCGGGAGGAATGGGCAGATACGCAGTATTTT. Protein product: CASSPRREEWADTQYF. The chain couples TRBV5-1 to TRBJ2-3, with 8 bases matching TRBD2. V trimming: 4 bases; J trimming: 4 bases; junction bases outside the gene matches: 11. Per germline, CDR1 SGHRS and CDR2 YFSETQ. This CDR3 has 16 residues.

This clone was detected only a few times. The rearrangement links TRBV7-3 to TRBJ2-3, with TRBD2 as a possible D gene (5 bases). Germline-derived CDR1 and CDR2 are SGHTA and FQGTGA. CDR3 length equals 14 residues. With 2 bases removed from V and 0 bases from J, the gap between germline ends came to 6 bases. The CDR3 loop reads CASSLRTSTDTQYF. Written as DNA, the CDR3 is TGTGCCAGCAGCTTACGGACTAGCACAGATACGCAGTATTTT.

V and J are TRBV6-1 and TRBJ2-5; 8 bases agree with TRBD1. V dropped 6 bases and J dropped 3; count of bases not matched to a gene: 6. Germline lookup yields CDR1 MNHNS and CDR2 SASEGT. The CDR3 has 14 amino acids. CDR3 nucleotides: TGTGCCAGCAGAGACAGGGGATGGAAAGAGACCCAGTACTTC. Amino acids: CASRDRGWKETQYF.

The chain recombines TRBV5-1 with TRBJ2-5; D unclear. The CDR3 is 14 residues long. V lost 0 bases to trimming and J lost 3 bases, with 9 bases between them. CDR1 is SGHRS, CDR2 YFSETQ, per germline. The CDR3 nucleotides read TGCGCCAGCAGCTTGGTCAGGTACAAAGAGACCCAGTACTTC. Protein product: CASSLVRYKETQYF.

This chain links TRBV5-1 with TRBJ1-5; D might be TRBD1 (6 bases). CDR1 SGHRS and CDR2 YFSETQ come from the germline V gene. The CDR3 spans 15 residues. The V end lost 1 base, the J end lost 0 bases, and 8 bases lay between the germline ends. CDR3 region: CASSLTGHSNQPQHF. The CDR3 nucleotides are TGCGCCAGCAGCTTGACAGGGCATAGCAATCAGCCCCAGCATTTT. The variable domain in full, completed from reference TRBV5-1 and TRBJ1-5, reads KAGVTQTPRYLIKTRGQQVTLSCSPISGHRSVSWYQQTPGQGLQFLFEYFSETQRNKGNFPGRFSGRQFSNSRSEMNVSTLELGDSALYLCASSLTGHSNQPQHFGDGTRLSIL.